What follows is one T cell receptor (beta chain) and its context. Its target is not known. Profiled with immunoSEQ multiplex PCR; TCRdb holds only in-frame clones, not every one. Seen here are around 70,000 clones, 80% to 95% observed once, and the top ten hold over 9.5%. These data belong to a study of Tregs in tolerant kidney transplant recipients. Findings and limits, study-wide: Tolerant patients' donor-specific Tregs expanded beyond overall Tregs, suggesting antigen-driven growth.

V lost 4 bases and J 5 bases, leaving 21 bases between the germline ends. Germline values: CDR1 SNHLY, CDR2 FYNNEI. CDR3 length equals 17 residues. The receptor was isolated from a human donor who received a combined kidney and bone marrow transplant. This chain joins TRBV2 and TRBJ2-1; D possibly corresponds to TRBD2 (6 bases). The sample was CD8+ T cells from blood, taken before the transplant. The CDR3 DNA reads TGTGCCAGCAGTGCCAAAGGAATAGCGGTGACAAACAATGAGCAGTTCTTC. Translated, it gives CASSAKGIAVTNNEQFF. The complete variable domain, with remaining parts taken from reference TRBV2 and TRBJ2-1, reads EPEVTQTPSHQVTQMGQEVILRCVPISNHLYFYWYRQILGQKVEFLVSFYNNEISEKSEIFDDQFSVERPDGSNFTLKIRSTKLEDSAMYFCASSAKGIAVTNNEQFFGPGTRLTVL.